The TCR beta chain described here comes from a study of glioma-infiltrating T cells (TCRdb year 2016). Context from the whole study: Sequencing of TCR alpha- and beta-chain repertoires was performed on glioma tissue, on non-neoplastic brain tissue, and on matched peripheral blood mononuclear cells. Three low-grade glioma patients, several primary glioblastoma patients, and three non-glioma patients who contributed non-neoplastic brain tissue made up the paired cohort. Each tissue-infiltrating repertoire was compared with the same patient's peripheral blood repertoire to measure divergence between tissue and blood T-cell populations.

CDR3 length: 14 amino acids, cysteine to phenylalanine. CDR3 DNA is the only sequence kept; it has 42 bases, read in frame from the first base. The germline V gene encodes CDR1 SGHAT and CDR2 FQNNGV. Overall study outcomes, separate from this receptor: Only a very small number of CDR3 sequences turned up in both tissue and blood, a result put down to high CDR3 diversity combined with limited sampling. Small numbers underpinned the group comparisons: under ten glioblastoma patients, three low-grade glioma patients and three non-neoplastic patients. VJ-independent divergence between tissue and blood was below expectation in non-neoplastic patients but above expectation in all gliomas, especially low-grade gliomas.

As concerns this clonotype: The specificity of this receptor is unknown. Qualities for individual bases were not recorded, and no much larger clone is one base off.

The iRepertoire nested amplicon-rescue multiplex PCR (arm-PCR) platform was used to amplify TCR alpha and beta CDR3 regions from RNA. For one-step reverse transcription and amplification, roughly 90-450 ng of tissue mRNA or PBMC total RNA was used as input. Following bead purification, Illumina adapters were added through a secondary multiplex PCR, and the libraries were then gel-purified between 200 and 400 bp. Demultiplexing relied on internal 6-nucleotide barcodes carried by the libraries. Libraries were sequenced on an Illumina MiSeq with 2x220 or 2x250 nucleotide paired-end reads. On the study's bioinformatics: FLASH 1.2.11 was used to merge paired reads, and BWA-MEM then aligned the reads to the GRCh37 human genome before TRA and TRB reads were extracted. An IMGT-derived reference of cassette sequences and CDR3 motifs, with pseudogenes included, was used for V and J assignment. Reads were translated in three frames, and productive CDR3s were defined as those with a C...FGXG motif and no stop codons. Clonotypes were defined as unique combinations of V-J cassette pair and CDR3 amino acid sequence. Filtering of reads was based on Hamming distance, with the threshold set by the sequence error rate of each sample in mapped regions. TCRdb took the public reads, trimmed them with fastp at Q25, ran MiXCR for clone calling and kept in-frame beta chains. Every CDR3 protein is listed once, alongside the most common genes and DNA of its rows. None of the V and J calls come from the authors' own analysis; TCRdb made them. For this sample the table gives about 93,000 distinct CDR3 sequences, of which approximately 40% were detected only once. Of the sample, about two fifths is held by the ten largest clones.

In this chain, TRBV11-2 is recombined with TRBJ1-2; the D gene is unclear. The clonotype originates from a human donor with low-grade glioma or glioblastoma, undergoing nonglioma brain surgery, or in good health (not recorded which). The sequencing sample was made of glioma tissue, nonneoplastic brain tissue, or PBMCs (not recorded which). The CDR3 region: CVSSFTANHYGYTF. DNA sequence: TGTGTTAGCAGCTTTACAGCAAACCACTATGGCTACACCTTC.